The 24 T cell receptor beta chains below come from one sample, sequenced in a study of cytomegalovirus exposure and HLA in healthy donors. This PCR relied on a set of 60 Vbeta primers and 13 Jbeta primers. Profiled with immunoSEQ multiplex PCR; TCRdb holds only in-frame clones, not every one. The sample yields some 150,000 clones, around 73% seen once. The sequenced material came from PBMCs. These receptors were taken from a human donor in good health.

This clone has only a few counts. V usage is TRBV5-6 and J usage is TRBJ2-7, with a weak D call TRBD1 (5 bases). Germline V gives CDR1 SGHDT, CDR2 YYEEEE. This CDR3 is built from 15 residues. The V gene lost 4 bases and the J gene lost 0 bases, with 14 bases spanning the gap. CDR3 DNA: TGTGCCAGCAGCCCACGGCAGGACAACTCCTACGAGCAGTACTTC. It specifies CASSPRQDNSYEQYF.

The chain recombines TRBV10-1 with TRBJ2-1; 13 bases match TRBD2. The CDR3 runs to 14 residues. V was pared by 3 bases and J by 8 bases, with 1 base of the junction left unmatched. Per the germline V gene, CDR1 is WNHNN and CDR2 is SYGVQD (reference sequence). CDR3 region: CASSDGLAGDEQFF. The CDR3 DNA sequence: TGCGCCAGCAGTGATGGACTAGCGGGAGATGAGCAGTTCTTC.

This clone was observed a handful of times. V is TRBV7-6 and J is TRBJ2-1; 9 bases align to TRBD2. The CDR3 consists of 12 residues. The trim removed 2 bases at V and 12 bases at J, leaving 2 bases unmatched. Looked up from germline, CDR1 is SGHVS and CDR2 is FNYEAQ. The CDR3 protein is CASSLTAGGQFF. The CDR3 region has the DNA TGTGCCAGCAGCTTAACAGCGGGAGGGCAGTTCTTC.

V and J are TRBV25-1 and TRBJ2-2; 10 nucleotides match TRBD1. Germline CDR1 reads MGHDK; CDR2 reads SYGVNS. V was clipped by 0 bases and J by 3 bases; unmatched bases: 4. This CDR3 spans 17 amino acids. CDR3 loop: CASSEYLGQGYTGELFF. The CDR3 DNA reads TGTGCCAGCAGTGAATATCTGGGACAGGGGTACACCGGGGAGCTGTTTTTT.

The chain uses TRBV7-8 and TRBJ2-1; 10 bases fit TRBD2. Germline V gives CDR1 SGHVS, CDR2 FQNEAQ. V trimming: 5 bases; J trimming: 6 bases; junction bases outside the gene matches: 10. This CDR3 contains 16 residues. The CDR3 loop is CASSKKREGRGNEQFF. The CDR3, as DNA: TGTGCCAGCAGCAAGAAGCGGGAGGGTCGCGGCAATGAGCAGTTCTTC.

The rearrangement uses TRBV5-4 and TRBJ2-2; unclear D gene. Between the trimmed V and J ends, which lost 3 bases and 5 bases, there was a span of 5 bases. The germline V gene has CDR1 SGHNT and CDR2 YYREEE (reference sequence). The CDR3 spans 12 residues. As DNA, the CDR3 is TGTGCCAGCAGCTCTAGGACCGGGGAGCTGTTTTTT. It is translated as CASSSRTGELFF.

The chain combines TRBV6-5 with TRBJ2-1, with D perhaps TRBD2 (5 bases). Looked up from germline, CDR1 is MNHEY and CDR2 is SVGAGI. This CDR3 spans 14 amino acids. V lost 0 bases to trimming and J lost 7 bases, with 10 bases between them. CDR3 DNA sequence: TGTGCCAGCAGTTACTCCGCTAGCTATAATGAGCAGTTCTTC. Its translation: CASSYSASYNEQFF.

The V and J genes are TRBV9 and TRBJ2-7; D remains unclear. CDR1 is SGDLS and CDR2 is YYNGEE in the germline V gene. The V end was cut by 2 bases, the J end by 3 bases, with 12 bases between. CDR3 size: 14 residues. The CDR3 loop is CASSVSPGVYEQYF. The CDR3 DNA follows: TGTGCCAGCAGCGTCTCCCCAGGCGTCTACGAGCAGTACTTC. The entire variable domain, with the rest obtained from reference TRBV9 and TRBJ2-7, is as follows: DSGVTQTPKHLITATGQRVTLRCSPRSGDLSVYWYQQSLDQGLQFLIQYYNGEERAKGNILERFSAQQFPDLHSELNLSSLELGDSALYFCASSVSPGVYEQYFGPGTRLTVT.

The chain couples TRBV30 to TRBJ2-1; D is perhaps TRBD1 (6 bases). Germline V lookup: CDR1 GTSNPN, CDR2 SVGIG (reference sequence). CDR3 length: 17 amino acids. V lost 8 bases and J 2 bases, leaving 25 bases between the germline ends. The CDR3 spells CALTQGQGLAPYNEQFF. CDR3 coding DNA: TGTGCCCTAACCCAGGGGCAGGGGCTAGCCCCCTACAATGAGCAGTTCTTC.

The genes are TRBV5-1 and TRBJ2-3; 10 positions match TRBD2. The CDR3 covers 17 residues. Germline V CDR1 and CDR2: SGHRS, YFSETQ. V was clipped by 5 bases and J by 2 bases; unmatched bases: 11. CDR3 nucleotide sequence: TGCGCCAGCAGTAGGTCTAGCGGGGGAGCCGACACAGATACGCAGTATTTT. Its translation: CASSRSSGGADTDTQYF.

This clone was recorded a few times. The chain carries TRBV15 and TRBJ1-1, with D possibly matching TRBD1 (6 bases). V shed 3 bases and J shed 0 bases, with 14 bases lying between them. This CDR3 spans 16 amino acids. Germline V lookup: CDR1 LNHNV, CDR2 YYDKDF (reference sequence). The CDR3 DNA reads as TGTGCCACCAGCAGGGAGATCGGACAGCTGAACACTGAAGCTTTCTTT. Its protein is CATSREIGQLNTEAFF.

The chain links TRBV5-4 to TRBJ1-4, with 9 bases that match TRBD1. From germline, CDR1 is SGHNT and CDR2 YYREEE (reference sequence). The CDR3 loop spans 14 amino acids. J lost 6 bases, V lost 4 bases, and 4 bases had no gene match. The CDR3 region is CASSPGTGYEKLFF. The CDR3 DNA reads TGTGCCAGCAGCCCCGGGACAGGGTATGAAAAACTGTTTTTT. Full variable domain (remainder filled in from reference TRBV5-4 and TRBJ1-4): ETGVTQSPTHLIKTRGQQVTLRCSSQSGHNTVSWYQQALGQGPQFIFQYYREEENGRGNFPPRFSGLQFPNYSSELNVNALELDDSALYLCASSPGTGYEKLFFGSGTQLSVL.

J is TRBJ1-5 and V is TRBV19; D is ambiguous. CDR3 length equals 16 residues. The V gene's germline CDR1 is LNHDA and CDR2 SQIVND (reference sequence). Trimming cost V 7 bases and J 0 bases, with 16 bases left between them. CDR3 sequence: CASTIPGDYSNQPQHF. CDR3 coding DNA: TGTGCCAGTACTATCCCCGGGGATTATAGCAATCAGCCCCAGCATTTT. Full variable domain (outside the CDR3, taken from reference TRBV19 and TRBJ1-5): DGGITQSPKYLFRKEGQNVTLSCEQNLNHDAMYWYRQDPGQGLRLIYYSQIVNDFQKGDIAEGYSVSREKKESFPLTVTSAQKNPTAFYLCASTIPGDYSNQPQHFGDGTRLSIL.

The gene calls are TRBV10-3 and TRBJ2-5; weak D call: TRBD2 (6 bases). Germline V gene data show CDR1 as ENHRY and CDR2 as SYGVKD. CDR3 length equals 16 residues. The V end lost 2 bases, the J end lost 7 bases, and 20 bases lay between the germline ends. The CDR3 sequence is CAISERDVTNGGTQYF. For the CDR3, the DNA is TGTGCCATCAGTGAGAGGGACGTCACAAACGGGGGGACCCAGTACTTC.

This clone appeared a few times. The chain carries TRBV23-1 and TRBJ1-2; TRBD1 matches at 9 bases. TRBV23-1 is given ORF status, its function remaining uncertain. The CDR3 covers 16 residues. V trimming: 2 bases; J trimming: 2 bases; junction bases outside the gene matches: 6. The CDR3 DNA reads as TGCGCCAGCAGTCAACCATTGGGGACAGGGAACTATGGCTACACCTTC. Amino acids: CASSQPLGTGNYGYTF.

The rearrangement links TRBV5-1 to TRBJ2-3; TRBD2 is a possible D gene (6 bases). V lost 2 bases to trimming and J lost 2 bases, with 15 bases between them. Germline CDR1 reads SGHRS; CDR2 reads YFSETQ. The CDR3 length is 16 residues. CDR3 nucleotide sequence: TGCGCCAGCAGCTTTGGAGGGGCGCCCAACACAGATACGCAGTATTTT. Its translation: CASSFGGAPNTDTQYF.

The chain couples TRBV28 to TRBJ2-7, with a possible D match to TRBD1 (6 bases). The germline CDR1 and CDR2 sequences are MDHEN and SYDVKM. Trimming removed 3 bases from V and 6 bases from J, with 12 bases in between. The CDR3 is made up of 13 amino acids. CDR3 sequence (DNA): TGTGCCAGCAGTTTCAGGGGAAGAATCGAGCAGTACTTC. This codes for CASSFRGRIEQYF.

V is TRBV6-6 and J is TRBJ1-1; D ambiguous. Germline CDR1 reads MNHNY; CDR2 reads SVGAGI (reference sequence). There are 11 residues in the CDR3. Trimming shortened V by 5 bases and J by 10 bases, and 11 bases separated the two germline ends. As DNA, the CDR3 is TGTGCCAGCAGTGACCCTAGAGGAGCTTTCTTT. Translated, it gives CASSDPRGAFF.

Points on this clone: This sample includes further DNA sequences coding for the same CDR3. The chain couples TRBV18 to TRBJ2-7, with 8 bases aligning to TRBD1. The CDR3 runs to 15 residues. Trimming took 3 bases from V and 0 from J; bases not matched to a gene: 4. Germline V gives CDR1 KGHSH, CDR2 LQKENI. The CDR3 region is CASSPLGQGSYEQYF. The CDR3 region has the DNA TGTGCCAGCTCACCTCTCGGACAGGGCTCCTACGAGCAGTACTTC.

The sample holds one count of this clone. CDR3 nucleotide sequence: TGTGCCAGCAGTTTATCTGTCGGCAGGGCCTACAATGAGCAGTTCTTC. Its protein is CASSLSVGRAYNEQFF. This chain connects TRBV27 to TRBJ2-1; possibly TRBD1 for D (5 bases). The germline CDR1 and CDR2 sequences are MNHEY and SMNVEV (reference sequence). The CDR3 totals 16 residues. V dropped 0 bases and J dropped 2 bases, with 11 bases sitting between them.

In its sample, this clone was seen a few times. This rearrangement joins TRBV30 to TRBJ2-7; 7 bases align to TRBD1. The CDR3 has 16 amino acids. Trimming cost V 4 bases and J 0 bases; bases outside gene matches: 12. Germline V lookup: CDR1 GTSNPN, CDR2 SVGIG (reference sequence). The CDR3 DNA reads as TGTGCCTGGAATGATAAGGCGAGGGACAGCTCCTACGAGCAGTACTTC. Translating gives CAWNDKARDSSYEQYF.

This clone showed up just a few times. For the CDR3, the DNA is TGTGCCAGTAGCGGGGGCAATGAGCAGTTCTTC. Amino acid sequence: CASSGGNEQFF. The chain combines TRBV19 with TRBJ2-1, with a possible D match to TRBD2 (6 bases). The CDR3 totals 11 residues. Per the germline V gene, CDR1 is LNHDA and CDR2 is SQIVND (reference sequence). V was pared by 6 bases and J by 6 bases, with 6 bases between.

The rearrangement links TRBV5-4 to TRBJ2-3; TRBD2 matches at 11 bases. V was clipped by 0 bases and J by 3 bases; unmatched bases: 6. Germline loops: CDR1 SGHNT, CDR2 YYREEE (reference sequence). The length of the CDR3 is 17 residues. This CDR3 is CASSLALASGRTDTQYF. The DNA of the CDR3 is TGTGCCAGCAGCTTGGCACTGGCTAGCGGGAGGACAGATACGCAGTATTTT. The variable domain in full, with the rest retrieved from reference TRBV5-4 and TRBJ2-3, is ETGVTQSPTHLIKTRGQQVTLRCSSQSGHNTVSWYQQALGQGPQFIFQYYREEENGRGNFPPRFSGLQFPNYSSELNVNALELDDSALYLCASSLALASGRTDTQYFGPGTRLTVL.

V is TRBV29-1 and J is TRBJ2-1; D might be TRBD2 (5 bases). With 5 bases removed from V and 8 bases from J, the gap between germline ends came to 16 bases. The CDR3 totals 13 residues. Germline V gene sequence: CDR1 SQVTM, CDR2 ANQGSEA. The CDR3, as DNA: TGCAGCGTTAGTAAAGCAGCGGCCCATGAGCAGTTCTTC. It specifies CSVSKAAAHEQFF.